The rows below give T cell receptor beta chains drawn from one sample of a study of monozygotic twins with inflammatory bowel disease. From its re-call of the 5' RACE reads, TCRdb lists each CDR3 protein once, without DNA. This table lists 400,000 to 500,000 distinct CDR3 sequences. Input material: blood. The receptor source for this set is a human donor with ulcerative colitis or Crohn's disease, or a healthy co-twin of an affected twin (not recorded which). The CDR3 runs from the conserved cysteine through the conserved F or W.

CASSQDRSVLF	TRBV4-1	TRBJ1-4
CASRGFEAVTEAFF	TRBV12-3/TRBV12-4	TRBJ1-1
CASSQGPQGSNTQYF	TRBV14	TRBJ2-3
CASSLGPEPEAFF	TRBV5-1	TRBJ1-1
CAISSGNLQETQYF	TRBV10-3	TRBJ2-5
CSARPGFVGNSPLHF	TRBV20-1	TRBJ1-6
CASSLLPRGGVPTQYF	TRBV27	TRBJ2-3
CASSLKAGGQDTQYF	TRBV7-2	TRBJ2-3
CSAKPPWGGTGELFF	TRBV20-1	TRBJ2-2
CASSQLSWGQYEQYF	TRBV28	TRBJ2-7
CSAVRADPNEKLFF	TRBV29-1	TRBJ1-4
CASSLVFQLNTGELFF	TRBV5-1	TRBJ2-2
CASSFADSPHYEQYF	TRBV27	TRBJ2-7
CASSLPQGKNEQYF	TRBV12-3/TRBV12-4	TRBJ2-7
CASSQETSGRADSF	TRBV4-1	TRBJ2-7
CSGKGMNTEAFF	TRBV20-1	TRBJ1-1
CAWTPTQGAREKLFF	TRBV30	TRBJ1-4
CATSDLPTTTGELFF	TRBV24-1	TRBJ2-2
CASSRDWGPGRFGYTF	TRBV7-9	TRBJ1-2
CASSMGSGDEQFF	TRBV21-1	TRBJ2-1
CASSSHTTGKGAKNIQYF	TRBV12-3/TRBV12-4	TRBJ2-4
CASSFVLPGQGAQEQYF	TRBV12-3/TRBV12-4	TRBJ2-7
CASTPAGGSYEQYF	TRBV25-1	TRBJ2-7
CASSLGQGAAGANVLTF	TRBV5-1	TRBJ2-6
CASSIGTGTSGANVLTF	TRBV5-4	TRBJ2-6
CASSSPTLTDTQYF	TRBV7-2	TRBJ2-3
CATQGGGVLNYGYTF	TRBV10-3	TRBJ1-2
CASSQSEASGESLQFF	TRBV16	TRBJ2-1
CASSQTGTVRGETQYF	TRBV3-1	TRBJ2-5
CASSPPGTSGSDTQYF	TRBV11-2	TRBJ2-3
CASSQGLQLAGGGYEQYF	TRBV5-1	TRBJ2-7
CASSYSSSRGPTEAFF	TRBV6-2/TRBV6-3	TRBJ1-1
CASSLYPGGNTEAFF	TRBV5-1	TRBJ1-1
CASSLVYYSYEQYF	TRBV5-1	TRBJ2-7
CASSYSESPTPYGYTF	TRBV6-5	TRBJ1-2
CSARGGSTNYGYTF	TRBV20-1	TRBJ1-2
CATSDYWAGDESGELFF	TRBV24-1	TRBJ2-2
CASRKKGIEGAPGANVLTF	TRBV6-2/TRBV6-3	TRBJ2-6
CASSSPRTSGSYNEQFF	TRBV5-6	TRBJ2-1
CSARVRLAGSEETQYF	TRBV20-1	TRBJ2-5